The 16 T cell receptor beta chains below come from one sample, sequenced in a study of blood T cell repertoires in COVID-19. The data were produced by immunoSEQ multiplex PCR, yet TCRdb's version contains in-frame clones alone and is incomplete. The table has roughly 360,000 clones, 81% seen once. Sequencing was carried out using peripheral blood. The receptors here all came from a human donor with acute or convalescent COVID-19. The donor label of this sample is uncertain.

This chain links TRBV15 with TRBJ2-3; TRBD1 matches at 10 bases. CDR1 LNHNV and CDR2 YYDKDF come from the germline V gene (reference sequence). CDR3 length equals 16 residues. Losses at the gene ends were 5 bases for V and 4 bases for J; bases not matched to a gene: 9. CDR3 in DNA: TGTGCCACCAGCGGACAGGGGGTCATTCGTTCAGATACGCAGTATTTT. It translates to CATSGQGVIRSDTQYF.

Here the CDR3 DNA reads TGTGCCAGCAGACCGGGGAGGGGGTTGTCGGACACCGGGGAGCTGTTTTTT. Its translation: CASRPGRGLSDTGELFF. V is TRBV2 and J is TRBJ2-2; D possibly corresponds to TRBD2 (7 bases). Germline V gene sequence: CDR1 SNHLY, CDR2 FYNNEI. Trimming stripped 6 bases from V and 3 bases from J, with 20 bases between. The CDR3 loop spans 17 amino acids.

The V and J genes are TRBV6-1 and TRBJ1-5; D is unclear. Germline V lookup: CDR1 MNHNS, CDR2 SASEGT. Between the trimmed V and J ends, which lost 3 bases and 4 bases, there was a span of 4 bases. CDR3 size: 12 residues. This CDR3 is CASSDRNQPQHF. The DNA of the CDR3 is TGTGCCAGCAGTGACAGGAATCAGCCCCAGCATTTT.

The V and J genes are TRBV3-1 (or the pseudogene TRBV3-2) and TRBJ1-3; D unresolved. The CDR3 sequence is 13 residues long. The germline V gene encodes CDR1 LGHDT and CDR2 YNNKEL (reference sequence). V was pared by 3 bases and J by 0 bases, with 3 bases between. CDR3: CASSHNSGNTIYF. The DNA for the CDR3 is TGTGCCAGCAGCCATAACTCTGGAAACACCATATATTTT.

The chain joins TRBV28 to TRBJ1-4, with D maybe TRBD1 (5 bases). Trimming took 8 bases from V and 4 from J, leaving 8 bases between them. The CDR3 has 12 residues. Germline CDR1 and CDR2: MDHEN and SYDVKM. CDR3 region: CASGDFNEKLFF. The CDR3 DNA follows: TGTGCCAGCGGGGACTTTAATGAAAAACTGTTTTTT.

V gene TRBV12-3 or TRBV12-4 combines with J gene TRBJ1-6, with unresolved D. V lost 1 base, J lost 14 bases, and 12 bases lay in between. CDR3 length equals 13 residues. CDR3 DNA sequence: TGTGCCAGCAGTTTAGGGACTCCCGCAACCCTCCACTTT. Translated: CASSLGTPATLHF.

This chain uses TRBV6-6 with TRBJ1-2, with 7 bases lining up with TRBD1. CDR1 is MNHNY and CDR2 is SVGAGI in the germline V gene (reference sequence). The CDR3 runs to 14 residues. Trimming cost V 5 bases and J 3 bases; bases outside gene matches: 6. This CDR3 reads CASSNEQGYYGYTF. The CDR3 coding sequence is TGTGCCAGCAGTAATGAACAGGGGTACTATGGCTACACCTTC.

This clone occurred once. The V gene is TRBV5-1, the J gene TRBJ2-7; TRBD2 agrees at 7 bases. There are 15 residues in the CDR3. The V gene end was trimmed by 5 bases and the J gene end by 4 bases; junction bases not matched to a gene: 12. CDR1 is SGHRS and CDR2 is YFSETQ in the germline V gene. This chain's CDR3 is CASRRGSGEGYEQYF. For the CDR3, the DNA is TGCGCCAGCAGGCGGGGAAGCGGGGAGGGGTACGAGCAGTACTTC.

The DNA of the CDR3 is TGTGCCAGCTCTGTTCACGTGGGCTGGGGCAATCAGCCCCAGCATTTT. The encoded protein is CASSVHVGWGNQPQHF. The chain carries TRBV19 and TRBJ1-5, with D unclear. The germline V and J ends were trimmed by 9 bases and 2 bases, with 20 bases remaining between them. There are 16 residues in the CDR3. Germline-derived CDR1 and CDR2 are LNHDA and SQIVND (reference sequence).

As to this clone: The same CDR3 arises from other DNA sequences in this sample as well. The chain carries TRBV3-1 (or the pseudogene TRBV3-2) and TRBJ2-1; no firm D call. Germline V lookup: CDR1 LGHDT, CDR2 YNNKEL (reference sequence). The CDR3 runs 16 residues. V was shortened by 1 base and J by 4 bases, with 14 bases between the two germline ends. This CDR3 reads CASSQVRGVLYNEQFF. The CDR3 DNA reads as TGTGCCAGCAGCCAAGTTCGAGGAGTCCTATACAATGAGCAGTTCTTC.

The chain joins TRBV28 to TRBJ1-5, with TRBD1 matching 7 bases. Germline V gene data show CDR1 as MDHEN and CDR2 as SYDVKM. The trim removed 5 bases at V and 3 bases at J, leaving 1 base unmatched. The length of the CDR3 is 13 residues. CDR3 loop: CASSQGVNQPQHF. The CDR3 DNA reads as TGTGCCAGCAGTCAGGGGGTCAATCAGCCCCAGCATTTT.

This clone was seen just once. The V gene is TRBV5-1, the J gene TRBJ2-5; 15 nucleotides match TRBD2. CDR1 is SGHRS, CDR2 YFSETQ, per germline. This CDR3 has 19 amino acids. V lost 1 base to trimming and J lost 2 bases; unmatched junction nucleotides: 9. The CDR3, as DNA: TGCGCCAGCAGCTTGTTGGGGACTAGCGGGGGGATCCTTCAAGAGACCCAGTACTTC. It is translated as CASSLLGTSGGILQETQYF.

This chain uses TRBV6-1 with TRBJ1-2; no firm D call. Trimming shortened V by 3 bases and J by 6 bases, and 8 bases separated the two germline ends. Germline CDR1 and CDR2: MNHNS and SASEGT. This CDR3 is built from 12 residues. This CDR3 reads CASSEFGDGYTF. For the CDR3, the DNA is TGTGCCAGCAGTGAGTTTGGAGATGGCTACACCTTC.

The V and J genes are TRBV10-3 and TRBJ2-7; 8 nucleotides match TRBD2. The CDR3 extends over 15 amino acids. Trimming cost V 3 bases and J 4 bases; bases outside gene matches: 8. Germline CDR1 is ENHRY and CDR2 is SYGVKD. CDR3 sequence reads: CAISEMGGGHYEQYF. For the CDR3, the DNA is TGTGCCATCAGTGAAATGGGCGGGGGGCATTACGAGCAGTACTTC.

The rearrangement links TRBV7-8 to TRBJ1-1; 7 bases map to TRBD1. Germline V gene lookup returns CDR1 SGHVS and CDR2 FQNEAQ. The V segment lost 4 bases and the J segment 5 bases; nucleotides outside the gene matches: 7. This CDR3 spans 14 amino acids. The CDR3 DNA sequence: TGTGCCAGCAGCTCCACAGGGGCCGGTACTGAAGCTTTCTTT. Encoded protein: CASSSTGAGTEAFF.

This clone was recorded a few times. The chain is built from TRBV15 and TRBJ2-2; TRBD1 matches at 8 bases. The length of the CDR3 is 17 residues. CDR1 is LNHNV and CDR2 is YYDKDF in the germline V gene (reference sequence). The V segment lost 8 bases and the J segment 5 bases; nucleotides outside the gene matches: 16. The CDR3 reads CATQKGQGALKTGELFF. The CDR3 nucleotides read TGTGCCACCCAGAAAGGTCAGGGGGCTTTGAAAACCGGGGAGCTGTTTTTT.